Each of the 4 T cell receptor beta chains below was sequenced from the same sample in a study of cytomegalovirus exposure and HLA in healthy donors. The repertoire was sequenced with immunoSEQ multiplex PCR; TCRdb's copy has only in-frame clones and lacks some. The table lists around 100,000 clones, 85% of them singletons. The sample consisted of PBMCs. The receptors stem from a man aged 18-30 years in good health and CMV-seropositive.

The chain employs TRBV4-2 and TRBJ2-6, with D possibly matching TRBD2 (6 bases). Per germline, CDR1 LGHNA and CDR2 YNFKEQ. The CDR3 contains 17 residues. Trimming took 1 base from V and 0 from J, leaving 10 bases between them. CDR3 loop: CASSQGDSFSGANVLTF. In DNA form, the CDR3 reads TGTGCCAGCAGCCAAGGGGACTCCTTCTCTGGGGCCAACGTCCTGACTTTC.

This clone was seen once. The V gene is TRBV5-1, the J gene TRBJ1-4; 9 nucleotides match TRBD1. CDR1 SGHRS and CDR2 YFSETQ come from the germline V gene. After removal of 0 bases from V and 7 bases from J, the junction contained 7 bases not matched to a gene. CDR3 length: 16 residues. The CDR3 nucleotides are TGCGCCAGCAGCTTGGTGCCGGGACAGGGAGGTGAAAAACTGTTTTTT. Protein product: CASSLVPGQGGEKLFF.

The sample holds one count of this clone. The rearrangement uses TRBV9 and TRBJ1-2; 9 positions agree with TRBD1. Trimming removed 0 bases from V and 9 bases from J; junction bases left unmatched: 3. The CDR3 sequence is 13 residues long. Germline assignment: CDR1 SGDLS and CDR2 YYNGEE. CDR3 region: CASSVGTGVRYTF. CDR3 DNA sequence: TGTGCCAGCAGCGTAGGGACAGGGGTGCGCTACACCTTC. Complete variable domain (other parts from reference TRBV9 and TRBJ1-2): DSGVTQTPKHLITATGQRVTLRCSPRSGDLSVYWYQQSLDQGLQFLIQYYNGEERAKGNILERFSAQQFPDLHSELNLSSLELGDSALYFCASSVGTGVRYTFGSGTRLTVV.

The rearrangement uses TRBV10-3 and TRBJ2-7, with a possible D match to TRBD1 (6 bases). Germline values: CDR1 ENHRY, CDR2 SYGVKD. The CDR3 runs 18 residues. Trimming stripped 3 bases from V and 4 bases from J, with 25 bases between. The CDR3 loop reads CAISDSRLTVGAGYEQYF. In nucleotides, the CDR3 is TGTGCCATCAGTGATTCTCGATTGACGGTGGGGGCCGGTTACGAGCAGTACTTC.